This T cell receptor (beta chain) was documented in a study of early stage breast cancer tumors. Study-wide results and caveats: Functional markers like CD4, CD8 and FOXP3 were missed in bulk sequencing. Enriched TCRB sequences shared across patients were mostly commonly generated sequences.

Blood replicates held 0.5 ug DNA, tumor or normal breast around 1.5 ug, two each. The method was immunoSEQ multiplex PCR; TCRdb's version includes in-frame clones alone and lacks a portion of them. The sample gives about 6,500 clones, over 65% of which show up once; roughly 12% is in the top ten. Details on this clone: The antigen is unknown.

CDR1 and CDR2 from the germline V gene are MNHEY and SMNVEV (reference sequence). Trimming left V 3 bases short and J 5 bases short, with 17 bases between. The CDR3 totals 17 residues. This clonotype was obtained from a person aged 45-60 years with breast cancer. The J gene is TRBJ2-6, the V gene TRBV27; maybe TRBD2 (6 bases). Sequences were obtained from normal breast tissue next to the tumor. CDR3 sequence: CASSLAGQPSRANVLTF. CDR3 in DNA: TGTGCCAGCAGTTTGGCGGGGCAACCCTCCAGGGCCAACGTCCTGACTTTC.